This T cell receptor (beta chain) was obtained from a study of shared clonotypes between healthy human individuals. Study-wide background: Donors had three CD4 naive, three CD4 memory, two CD8 naive and one CD8 memory plate apiece. Study-level results: Shared clonotypes across all four donors exceeded non-shared ones in generation probability. Blood was the sole source, and tissue repertoires probably differ. Rarefaction exposed incomplete sorted-subset sequencing despite large depth.

Here immunoSEQ multiplex PCR was the method, and the copy in TCRdb shows in-frame clones only, minus some. The data show just over 2,000,000 clones, approximately 95% seen once. Comment on this clone: The antigen is unknown. Other DNA variants within this sample encode the same CDR3.

The CDR3 is 13 residues long. Trimming took 5 bases from V and 4 from J; bases not matched to a gene: 4. Germline V CDR1 and CDR2: LNHDA, SQIVND (reference sequence). The clonotype was recovered from a man aged 18 to 29 in good health. What was sequenced was naive CD4+ T cells sorted from blood. Stated subset: CD45RA+ positively selected. The genes are TRBV19 and TRBJ1-1; 7 nucleotides match TRBD1. In DNA, the CDR3 is TGTGCCAGTAGTTTTCAGGGGGGCACTGAAGCTTTCTTT. Encoded protein: CASSFQGGTEAFF.